The 18 T cell receptor beta chains reported below all come from one sample, sequenced in a study of CD8 T cells in Susac syndrome. The authors reverse transcribed roughly 0.5 to 1 ug RNA with random hexamers. Each CDR3 protein gets one entry after TCRdb re-called the immunoSEQ multiplex PCR reads with MiXCR. The data contain about 130,000 distinct CDR3 sequences, 94% of them singletons. Sequenced sample: CD4+ T cells from PBMCs. The origin of the receptors is a human donor with multiple sclerosis.

CDR3 DNA: TGTGCCAGCAGTGAACGAGAGGACCACGAGCAGTACTTC. Translation: CASSEREDHEQYF. The chain combines TRBV6-1 with TRBJ2-7; unclear D gene. The CDR3 sequence is 13 residues long. Deletions cut 2 bases from V and 5 bases from J, with 10 bases between. Germline V gene data show CDR1 as MNHNS and CDR2 as SASEGT.

The chain joins TRBV7-9 to TRBJ2-3, with TRBD2 identical over 11 bases. After removal of 5 bases from V and 6 bases from J, the junction contained 10 bases not matched to a gene. Germline CDR1 SEHNR, CDR2 FQNEAQ (reference sequence). This CDR3 spans 16 amino acids. The CDR3 DNA reads as TGTGCCAGCAGCCGTACTAGCGGGGGTCCAGCGGATACGCAGTATTTT. This sequence encodes CASSRTSGGPADTQYF.

The chain links TRBV6-2 or TRBV6-3 to TRBJ2-2; the D gene is possibly TRBD1 (5 bases). V dropped 6 bases and J dropped 4 bases, with 18 bases sitting between them. CDR3 length: 16 residues. The germline V gene encodes CDR1 MNHEY and CDR2 SVGEGT. The CDR3 region has the DNA TGTGCCAGCAGCACACACGTAGGGGTTGGCACCGGGGAGCTGTTTTTT. This translates into CASSTHVGVGTGELFF.

V is TRBV19 and J is TRBJ1-2; D is uncertain. The CDR3 runs 14 residues. Germline V gene data show CDR1 as LNHDA and CDR2 as SQIVND (reference sequence). Trimming shortened V by 1 base and J by 11 bases, and 17 bases separated the two germline ends. This CDR3 reads CASSIGARHILYTF. CDR3 DNA sequence: TGTGCCAGTAGTATAGGGGCCCGACACATCCTTTACACCTTC.

The chain links TRBV18 to TRBJ2-7, with D perhaps TRBD1 (5 bases). The CDR3 extends over 12 amino acids. V lost 3 bases and J lost 7, with 10 bases in between. CDR1 KGHSH and CDR2 LQKENI come from the germline V gene. CDR3 protein: CASSPQGLEQYF. CDR3 in DNA: TGTGCCAGCTCACCCCAGGGTTTGGAGCAGTACTTC.

The gene calls are TRBV14 and TRBJ1-6, with D possibly matching TRBD1 (6 bases). V was pared by 5 bases and J by 2 bases, with 16 bases between. The germline gives CDR1 SGHDN, CDR2 FVKESK. The CDR3 totals 17 residues. CDR3 coding DNA: TGTGCCAGCAGCGCCACAGGGAGGATGCCCTATAATTCACCCCTCCACTTT. It encodes CASSATGRMPYNSPLHF.

The chain recombines TRBV12-3 or TRBV12-4 with TRBJ1-2; a possible D gene is TRBD1 (5 bases). Trimming shortened V by 5 bases and J by 6 bases, and 10 bases separated the two germline ends. The CDR3 extends over 12 amino acids. CDR3 coding DNA: TGTGCCAGCAGTCCCCGGGACGATGGCTACACCTTC. It specifies CASSPRDDGYTF.

V is TRBV4-2 and J is TRBJ2-5; 15 bases are shared with TRBD2. V was pared by 0 bases and J by 4 bases, with 6 bases of the junction left unmatched. The CDR3 is 18 amino acids. The germline CDR1 and CDR2 sequences are LGHNA and YNFKEQ. The chain's CDR3 is CASSQDHGLAGGPETQYF. The CDR3 DNA reads TGTGCCAGCAGCCAAGACCACGGACTAGCGGGAGGGCCAGAGACCCAGTACTTC.

The CDR3 spells CASSRTSGAPGETQYF. The CDR3 nucleotides read TGTGCCAGCAGCCGGACTAGCGGAGCCCCTGGGGAGACCCAGTACTTC. This chain uses TRBV6-1 with TRBJ2-5, with 10 bases matching TRBD2. CDR1 is MNHNS, CDR2 SASEGT, per germline. Unmatched junction bases numbered 12, after V lost 6 bases and J lost 5 bases. The length of the CDR3 is 16 residues.

The V gene is TRBV7-6, the J gene TRBJ1-5; the D is unclear. V was trimmed by 1 base and J by 2 bases, leaving 6 bases between them. The CDR3 is made up of 14 amino acids. CDR1 is SGHVS, CDR2 FNYEAQ, per germline. The CDR3 here is CASSLVKGNQPQHF. The DNA of the CDR3 is TGTGCCAGCAGCTTAGTTAAGGGCAATCAGCCCCAGCATTTT. The complete variable domain, with remaining parts taken from reference TRBV7-6 and TRBJ1-5, reads GAGVSQSPRYKVTKRGQDVALRCDPISGHVSLYWYRQALGQGPEFLTYFNYEAQQDKSGLPNDRFSAERPEGSISTLTIQRTEQRDSAMYRCASSLVKGNQPQHFGDGTRLSIL.

In its sample, this clonotype was seen a few times. CDR3 sequence (DNA): TGTGCCAGCAGTCCTCTAGCGGGAGGGCACAATGAGCAGTTCTTC. Protein sequence: CASSPLAGGHNEQFF. The gene calls are TRBV6-2 or TRBV6-3 and TRBJ2-1, with 12 bases identical to TRBD2. The CDR3 length is 15 residues. Germline V gene data show CDR1 as MNHEY and CDR2 as SVGEGT. J gave up 5 bases and V 5 bases, and 4 bases lay outside the gene matches.

The rearrangement uses TRBV20-1 and TRBJ2-7; 13 bases match TRBD2. With V trimmed by 5 bases and J by 0 bases, 7 bases remained unmatched. The germline CDR1 and CDR2 sequences are DFQATT and SNEGSKA (reference sequence). CDR3 length: 16 residues. CDR3 DNA: TGCAGTGCTTCCGGGACTAGCGGGATGGGCTCCTACGAGCAGTACTTC. Translating it yields CSASGTSGMGSYEQYF.

The genes are TRBV5-4 and TRBJ2-5; TRBD2 might be the D (7 bases). The CDR3 runs to 15 residues. Trimming stripped 0 bases from V and 5 bases from J, with 14 bases between. The V gene's germline CDR1 is SGHNT and CDR2 YYREEE (reference sequence). The CDR3 DNA is TGTGCCAGCAGCTTGGATAAGGGGGGGCGGGAGACCCAGTACTTC. Protein sequence: CASSLDKGGRETQYF. The full variable domain, in which reference TRBV5-4 and TRBJ2-5 provide the parts outside the CDR3, is ETGVTQSPTHLIKTRGQQVTLRCSSQSGHNTVSWYQQALGQGPQFIFQYYREEENGRGNFPPRFSGLQFPNYSSELNVNALELDDSALYLCASSLDKGGRETQYFGPGTRLLVL.

The chain employs TRBV15 and TRBJ1-5; no reliable D call. The V end lost 0 bases, the J end lost 2 bases, and 8 bases lay between the germline ends. This CDR3 is 15 amino acids long. CDR1 is LNHNV, CDR2 YYDKDF, per germline (reference sequence). The CDR3: CATSRDRAGNQPQHF. CDR3 nucleotide sequence: TGTGCCACCAGCAGAGATCGGGCTGGCAATCAGCCCCAGCATTTT.

J is TRBJ2-7 and V is TRBV12-3 or TRBV12-4; 9 nucleotides agree with TRBD1. Trimming at V came to 2 bases and at J to 6 bases, leaving 2 bases not matched to a gene. This CDR3 region has 13 residues. CDR3 amino acids: CASSLQDRGEQYF. CDR3 DNA sequence: TGTGCCAGCAGTTTACAGGACAGGGGCGAGCAGTACTTC.

This rearrangement joins TRBV7-8 to TRBJ1-5; D may be TRBD1 (5 bases). CDR1 is SGHVS and CDR2 is FQNEAQ in the germline V gene. V was shortened by 0 bases and J by 7 bases, with 10 bases between the two germline ends. CDR3 length: 14 amino acids. The CDR3, as DNA: TGTGCCAGCAGCTTAGCAGGGGACCAGCAGCCCCAGCATTTT. Translated, it gives CASSLAGDQQPQHF.

V and J are TRBV30 and TRBJ1-5; tentative D call: TRBD1 (5 bases). The CDR3 covers 14 residues. The germline gives CDR1 GTSNPN, CDR2 SVGIG (reference sequence). The V and J ends lost 3 bases and 9 bases respectively, with 18 bases between them. This CDR3 is CAWSDQGTAWPQHF. CDR3 DNA: TGTGCCTGGAGCGACCAAGGGACGGCCTGGCCCCAGCATTTT.

The chain has TRBV7-9 and TRBJ1-6; D uncertain. The germline V gene encodes CDR1 SEHNR and CDR2 FQNEAQ (reference sequence). CDR3 length: 15 amino acids. The V end lost 2 bases, the J end lost 0 bases, and 5 bases lay between the germline ends. CDR3 nucleotide sequence: TGTGCCAGCAGCTTACACAGCTCCTATAATTCACCCCTCCACTTT. Residues: CASSLHSSYNSPLHF.